The sequence of this T cell receptor beta chain was determined in a study of blood T cell repertoires in COVID-19. Generated by immunoSEQ multiplex PCR, the TCRdb table keeps only in-frame clones and is missing some. In the table there are 90,000 to 120,000 clones, under 80% of which are singletons. The CDR3 consists of 17 residues. Germline V gene sequence: CDR1 LNHNV, CDR2 YYDKDF (reference sequence). V lost 4 bases to trimming and J lost 1 base; unmatched junction nucleotides: 5. This receptor was obtained from a man aged 65 to 85 with active or convalescent COVID-19. The V gene is TRBV15, the J gene TRBJ2-2; 11 bases are shared with TRBD2. Input material: peripheral blood. In DNA, the CDR3 is TGTGCCACCAGCAAGGGACTAGCGGCCCTGAACACCGGGGAGCTGTTTTTT. It is translated as CATSKGLAALNTGELFF. Variable domain in full (rest from reference TRBV15 and TRBJ2-2): DAMVIQNPRYQVTQFGKPVTLSCSQTLNHNVMYWYQQKSSQAPKLLFHYYDKDFNNEADTPDNFQSRRPNTSFCFLDIRSPGLGDTAMYLCATSKGLAALNTGELFFGEGSRLTVL.